This T cell receptor beta chain comes out of a study of T cell responses to AZD1222 COVID-19 vaccine (TCRdb year 2021). Context from the whole study: AZD1222 recipients given second doses at about 4 weeks or at about 12 weeks were pooled, since spike-specific TCR depth and breadth were not found to differ between the two schedules. A total of 230 to 250 trial participants underwent TCR sequencing, of whom about 200 had received two doses of AZD1222 and roughly 26 had received two doses of the MenACWY control vaccine. Trial participants were enrolled by age into subgroups of 18-55, 56-69 and 70-plus years, and roughly 150, 30 and 60 TCR-sequenced participants, respectively, were included in these subgroups.

Note on this clone: Its target antigen remains unknown. The sample holds no much larger clone one base away, and base qualities are not on file. Other DNA sequences in this specimen translate into the identical CDR3.

Read against the paper, the sample's time point label means: baseline before first vaccination. Vaccinee samples were obtained from the UK trials COV001 and COV002, which included a single-blind randomized controlled phase 2/3 trial of AZD1222 (ChAdOx1 nCoV-19) in healthy adults. For TCRbeta chain sequencing, PBMC samples from trial participants were taken at day 0 and at day 28 after the second dose. The CDR3 regions of human TCRbeta chains were analyzed by immunosequencing. Per the original workflow: TCRs in the repertoires were matched against a reference library of SARS-CoV-2-specific TCRs that had been generated with the MIRA antigen-specificity platform. Breadth was defined as the fraction of unique TCRs that were SARS-CoV-2-associated, and depth was defined as the fraction of total T cells that were SARS-CoV-2-associated. Using the MIRA data, each spike-specific TCR was assigned both to the spike region to which the TCR was reactive and to a CD4 or CD8 class. Log10-transformed breadth and depth values were compared by one-way ANOVA with Sidak's multiple comparisons tests. Here the immuneACCESS table is served through TCRdb, limited to in-frame sequences with V and J called. Missing clones are a known gap in these copies; in checked studies unresolved V genes cover under half, and the rest lacks a known reason. The V and J calls and clone size were taken over from that table, and D and trimming were inferred from the DNA. The sample table shows about 150,000 clones, and around 90% are seen once. Approximately 3.1% of the sample rests with the top ten.

Beyond this particular receptor, the publication reports: In the small 56-69-year group, the increase in depth fell short of significance, most likely because of low power. Participants were mostly white British, with more females than males. The authors suggested clonal diversity may have been underestimated. Reportedly, almost half of the unique spike-specific TCRs recognized epitopes lying outside the regions that are mutated in the B.1.351 and B.1.1.7 variants. Conclusions about previously exposed vaccinees are limited because only a handful of AZD1222 recipients were SARS-CoV-2 seropositive at baseline. Because no samples from the day 14 peak response were available, repertoires could be characterized only after the peak T cell response. A significant rise in spike-specific TCR breadth and depth was observed after two AZD1222 doses relative to day 0 and relative to MenACWY recipients. The vaccine-associated CD4 TCRs covered the entire spike protein, and the dominant responses fell in regions 160-218 and 743-854.

A distance of 8 bases separates the germline ends of V and J, which lose 1 base and 5 bases respectively. In the germline V gene (reference sequence), CDR1 corresponds to LNHDA and CDR2 to SQIVND. Spanning cysteine to phenylalanine, the CDR3 consists of 13 amino acids. Kept here is only the CDR3 DNA, which spans 39 bases and is read in frame from base 1. Specimen: peripheral blood, collected on day 0 of AZD1222 vaccination. The TCR sequence derives from an adult in good health. The rearranged segments are TRBV19 and TRBJ2-5, with TRBD1 tentatively as D gene (6 bases match). CDR3 region: CASSIGRGETQYF. In nucleotides, the sequence is TGTGCCAGTAGTATAGGCAGGGGCGAGACCCAGTACTTC.